There are a few counts of the clone carrying this T cell receptor (beta chain). What it binds is not known. This specimen comes from a study of cytomegalovirus exposure and HLA in healthy donors. Study context: An early data release held approximately 85 million unique TCRs from HLA-typed donors. Of about 400 genotyped donors, roughly 81% clustered with self-reported Caucasian donors. Findings and limits, study-wide: A link between a missense DCLRE1C variant and TCR beta V- and J-gene trimming emerged from a later analysis.

Both 60 Vbeta primers and 13 Jbeta primers went into the PCR. TCRdb's table, derived via immunoSEQ multiplex PCR, lists solely in-frame clones and lacks some. The sample lists about 150,000 clones, roughly 10% occurring once. This CDR3 comprises 17 residues. CDR1 and CDR2 (germline): SNHLY, FYNNEI. V lost 6 bases and J lost 8; bases outside the gene matches: 13. This sequence was found in a male donor in good health and CMV-seronegative. Sequenced sample: PBMCs. V usage is TRBV2 and J usage is TRBJ2-2, with 12 bases matching TRBD2. CDR3 amino acids: CASRATSGGRMAGELFF. In nucleotides, the CDR3 is TGTGCCAGCAGAGCGACTAGCGGGGGACGGATGGCTGGGGAGCTGTTTTTT.